This T cell receptor beta chain came from a study of cytomegalovirus exposure and HLA in healthy donors. A word on this clone: Its matching antigen is unknown.

In germline, CDR1 is PRHDT, CDR2 FYEKMQ (reference sequence). This CDR3 has 14 residues. V dropped 4 bases and J dropped 1 base, with 10 bases sitting between them. The PCR employed 60 Vbeta primers together with 13 Jbeta primers. Data came from immunoSEQ multiplex PCR; TCRdb stores just in-frame clones and leaves some out. The data hold around 150,000 clones, with around 63% observed a single time. Study-wide findings and caveats: In the analysis, some V segments, TRBV6-2 and TRBV6-3 included, were excluded as indistinguishable.

The receptor comes from a human donor in good health. The chain couples TRBV13 to TRBJ1-1; D unresolved. Material for sequencing was PBMCs. The CDR3 DNA is TGTGCCAGCAGCTCCTATTCAACGAACACTGAAGCTTTCTTT. Amino acids: CASSSYSTNTEAFF. Full variable domain (outside the CDR3, taken from reference TRBV13 and TRBJ1-1): AAGVIQSPRHLIKEKRETATLKCYPIPRHDTVYWYQQGPGQDPQFLISFYEKMQSDKGSIPDRFSAQQFSDYHSELNMSSLELGDSALYFCASSSYSTNTEAFFGQGTRLTVV.